This entry describes one TCR beta chain. The data originate from a study of blood T cell repertoires in COVID-19. Study information: Sites across the United States, Italy and Spain contributed samples from acute and convalescent COVID-19. T cells, B-cell-depleted T cells, or PBMCs provided the cDNA or gDNA that served as material.

Deletions cut 5 bases from V and 10 bases from J, with 12 bases between. From germline, CDR1 is SGHTA and CDR2 FQGNSA. The CDR3 is 13 residues long. Per the authors' pipeline: The authors estimated nucleated cell counts from reference gene primer amplification. Method: immunoSEQ multiplex PCR; TCRdb's copy keeps in-frame clones and lacks some. That table furnishes V, J and clone size, whereas the DNA furnished D and trimming. Among some 140,000 clones listed, approximately 80% were seen once. The rearrangement links TRBV7-2 to TRBJ1-6; no clear D. This TCR was sampled from an elderly man with acute or convalescent COVID-19. The sample consisted of peripheral blood. The CDR3 is CASSPVPGSPLHF. In DNA form, the CDR3 reads TGTGCCAGCAGCCCCGTACCGGGGTCACCCCTCCACTTT. The full variable domain, with the rest looked up from reference TRBV7-2 and TRBJ1-6, is GAGVSQSPSNKVTEKGKDVELRCDPISGHTALYWYRQSLGQGLEFLIYFQGNSAPDKSGLPSDRFSAERTGGSVSTLTIQRTQQEDSAVYLCASSPVPGSPLHFGNGTRLTVT.